This TCR beta chain was observed in a study of cytomegalovirus exposure and HLA in healthy donors. Unmatched junction bases numbered 13, after V lost 7 bases and J lost 2 bases. Germline CDR1 is SGHRS and CDR2 is YFSETQ. The CDR3 has 17 residues. PCR employed 60 Vbeta and 13 Jbeta primers. Using immunoSEQ multiplex PCR, the repertoire was profiled, and TCRdb retains in-frame clones only, with some absent. The data hold 110,000 to 150,000 clones, with around 80% observed a single time. Study-wide findings and caveats: For most TCR beta V segments, an earlier analysis put the productive rate at about 90% or about 30% of the time. Later work showed greater clonal expansion in HLA-associated TCR beta chains than in equally common others. In a later analysis, several top co-occurrence clusters appeared linked to parvovirus B19, influenza, CMV and Epstein-Barr virus. A later analysis reportedly found that, within productive TCRs, an Asian-associated ancestry cluster had fewer N-insertions than the mean observed across the roughly 700 donors.

Notes on this clone: The antigen is not known.

This TCR came from a man aged 25-40 years in good health and CMV-seronegative. The sequencing sample was made of PBMCs. The chain recombines TRBV5-1 with TRBJ2-2; 8 bases agree with TRBD1. The CDR3 DNA follows: TGCGCCAGCTTCAAACAGCCGGGACAGGTCAACACCGGGGAGCTGTTTTTT. Translated: CASFKQPGQVNTGELFF.